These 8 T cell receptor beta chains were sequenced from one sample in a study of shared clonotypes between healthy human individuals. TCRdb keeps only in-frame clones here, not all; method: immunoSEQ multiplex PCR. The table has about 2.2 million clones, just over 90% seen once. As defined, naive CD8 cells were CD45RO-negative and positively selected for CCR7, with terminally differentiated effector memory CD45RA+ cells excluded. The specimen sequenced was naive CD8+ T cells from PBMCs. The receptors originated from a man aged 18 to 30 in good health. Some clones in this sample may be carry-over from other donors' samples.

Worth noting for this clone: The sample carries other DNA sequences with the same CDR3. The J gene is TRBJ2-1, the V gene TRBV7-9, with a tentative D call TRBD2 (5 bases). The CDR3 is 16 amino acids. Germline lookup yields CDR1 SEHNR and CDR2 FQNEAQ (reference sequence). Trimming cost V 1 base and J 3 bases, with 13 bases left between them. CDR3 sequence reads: CASSLGYGSSYNEQFF. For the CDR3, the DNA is TGTGCCAGCAGCTTAGGGTATGGGAGTAGCTACAATGAGCAGTTCTTC.

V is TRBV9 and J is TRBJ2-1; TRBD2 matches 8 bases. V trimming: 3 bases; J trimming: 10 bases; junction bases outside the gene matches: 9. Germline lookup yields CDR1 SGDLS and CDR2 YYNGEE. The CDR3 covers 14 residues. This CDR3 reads CASSAGTRGSEQFF. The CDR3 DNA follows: TGTGCCAGCAGCGCCGGGACTAGAGGCAGCGAGCAGTTCTTC.

CDR3 region: CASSRTSGDSSYNEQFF. In DNA form, the CDR3 reads TGCGCCAGCAGCCGTACTAGCGGGGATAGCTCCTACAATGAGCAGTTCTTC. The V call is TRBV4-3, the J call TRBJ2-1; 10 positions agree with TRBD2. Germline CDR1 reads LGHNA; CDR2 reads YSLEER. Germline trimming cut 4 bases from V and 0 bases from J; bases unmatched to any gene: 6. The CDR3 covers 17 residues.

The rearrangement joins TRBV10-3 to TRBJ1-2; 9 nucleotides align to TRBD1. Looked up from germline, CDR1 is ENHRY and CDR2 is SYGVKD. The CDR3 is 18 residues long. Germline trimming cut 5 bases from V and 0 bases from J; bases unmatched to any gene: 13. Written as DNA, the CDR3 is TGTGCCATCAGTCCCGGGACAGGGCCCGGGCAAGCTAACTATGGCTACACCTTC. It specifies CAISPGTGPGQANYGYTF.

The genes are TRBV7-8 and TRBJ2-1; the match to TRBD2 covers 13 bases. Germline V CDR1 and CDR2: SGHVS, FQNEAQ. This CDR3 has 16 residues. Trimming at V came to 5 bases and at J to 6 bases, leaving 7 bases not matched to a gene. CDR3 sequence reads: CASSAKGLAGPNEQFF. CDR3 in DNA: TGTGCCAGCAGCGCAAAGGGACTAGCGGGACCCAATGAGCAGTTCTTC.

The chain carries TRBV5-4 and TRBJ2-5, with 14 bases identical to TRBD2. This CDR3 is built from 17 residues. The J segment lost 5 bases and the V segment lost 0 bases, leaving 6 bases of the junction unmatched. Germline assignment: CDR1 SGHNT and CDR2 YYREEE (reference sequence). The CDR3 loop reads CASSLGLAGGPLETQYF. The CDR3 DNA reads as TGTGCCAGCAGCTTGGGACTAGCGGGAGGGCCTTTGGAGACCCAGTACTTC. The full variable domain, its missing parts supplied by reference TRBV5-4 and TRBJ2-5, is ETGVTQSPTHLIKTRGQQVTLRCSSQSGHNTVSWYQQALGQGPQFIFQYYREEENGRGNFPPRFSGLQFPNYSSELNVNALELDDSALYLCASSLGLAGGPLETQYFGPGTRLLVL.

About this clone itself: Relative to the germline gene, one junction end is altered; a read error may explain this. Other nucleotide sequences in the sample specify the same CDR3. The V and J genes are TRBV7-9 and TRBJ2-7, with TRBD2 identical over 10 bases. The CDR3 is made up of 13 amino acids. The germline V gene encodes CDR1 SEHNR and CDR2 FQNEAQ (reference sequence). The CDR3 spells CASSLAGVYEQYF. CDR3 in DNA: TGTGCCAGCAGCCTAGCGGGAGTCTACGAGCAGTACTTC.

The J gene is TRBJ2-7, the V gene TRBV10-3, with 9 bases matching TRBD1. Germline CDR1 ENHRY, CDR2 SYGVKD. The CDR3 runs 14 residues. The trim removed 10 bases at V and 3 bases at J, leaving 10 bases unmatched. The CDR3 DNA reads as TGTGCCACCAGGGGGACAGGGACTATCTACGAGCAGTACTTC. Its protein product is CATRGTGTIYEQYF.